This T cell receptor (beta chain) was profiled in a study of T cells after posttransplantation cyclophosphamide. Study-level results: Donor-recipient repertoire similarity was low at 1-2 months, rising over year one. Recipient CMV seropositivity and CMV reactivation strongly tracked TRB clonality. Tissue-infiltrating T cells from skin or gut overlapped little with blood T cells.

Germline CDR1 DFQATT, CDR2 SNEGSKA (reference sequence). The length of the CDR3 is 11 residues. V lost 6 bases, J lost 7 bases, and 4 bases stayed unmatched. A remark on this clone: Its antigen is still unknown.

Sequenced by immunoSEQ multiplex PCR; TCRdb stores in-frame clones only, minus some. The data contain some 1,900 clones, roughly 94% of them singletons. The material sequenced was CD4+ T cells sorted from bone marrow. The sequence came from a woman aged 50 to 60 in good health and a related stem cell transplant donor. This sequence joins TRBV20-1 and TRBJ1-1; 8 nucleotides align to TRBD1. The DNA for the CDR3 is TGCAGTGCCCTGGACAGGGTTGAAGCTTTCTTT. As protein: CSALDRVEAFF.